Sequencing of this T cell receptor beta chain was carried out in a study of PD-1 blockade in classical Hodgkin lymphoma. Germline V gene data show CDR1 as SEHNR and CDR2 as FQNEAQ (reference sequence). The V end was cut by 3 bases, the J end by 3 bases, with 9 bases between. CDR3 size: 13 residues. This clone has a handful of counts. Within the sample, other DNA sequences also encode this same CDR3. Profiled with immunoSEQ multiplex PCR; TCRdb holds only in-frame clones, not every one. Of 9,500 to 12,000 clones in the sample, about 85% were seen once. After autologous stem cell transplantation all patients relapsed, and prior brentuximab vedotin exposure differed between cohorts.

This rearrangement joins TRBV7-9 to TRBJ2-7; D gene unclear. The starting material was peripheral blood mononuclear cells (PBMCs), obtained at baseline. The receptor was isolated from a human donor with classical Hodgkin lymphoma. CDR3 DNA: TGTGCCAGCAGCTTCGGAACCCTCTACGAGCAGTACTTC. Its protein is CASSFGTLYEQYF.